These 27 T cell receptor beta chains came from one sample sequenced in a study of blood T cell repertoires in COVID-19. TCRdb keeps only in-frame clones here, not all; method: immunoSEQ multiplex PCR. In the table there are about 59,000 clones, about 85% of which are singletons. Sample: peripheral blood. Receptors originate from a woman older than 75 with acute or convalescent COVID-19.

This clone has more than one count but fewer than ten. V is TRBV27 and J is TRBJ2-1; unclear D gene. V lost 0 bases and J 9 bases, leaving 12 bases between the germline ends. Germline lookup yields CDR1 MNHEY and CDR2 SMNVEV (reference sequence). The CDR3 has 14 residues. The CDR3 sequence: CASSLSRLVGEQFF. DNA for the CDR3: TGTGCCAGCAGTTTATCCCGTCTAGTGGGTGAGCAGTTCTTC.

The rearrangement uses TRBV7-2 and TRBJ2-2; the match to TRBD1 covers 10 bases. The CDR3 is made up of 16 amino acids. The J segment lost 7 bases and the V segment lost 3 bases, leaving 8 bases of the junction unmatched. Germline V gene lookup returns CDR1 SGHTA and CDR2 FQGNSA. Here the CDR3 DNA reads TGTGCCAGCAGCTTTACCGGGACAGGGGCCGTCGGGGAGCTGTTTTTT. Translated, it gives CASSFTGTGAVGELFF.

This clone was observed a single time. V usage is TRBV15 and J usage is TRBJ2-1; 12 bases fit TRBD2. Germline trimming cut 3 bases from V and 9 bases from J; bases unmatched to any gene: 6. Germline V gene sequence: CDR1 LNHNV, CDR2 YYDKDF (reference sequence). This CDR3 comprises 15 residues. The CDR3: CATSRGLAGGGEQFF. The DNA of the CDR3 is TGTGCCACCAGCAGGGGGCTAGCGGGAGGGGGTGAGCAGTTCTTC.

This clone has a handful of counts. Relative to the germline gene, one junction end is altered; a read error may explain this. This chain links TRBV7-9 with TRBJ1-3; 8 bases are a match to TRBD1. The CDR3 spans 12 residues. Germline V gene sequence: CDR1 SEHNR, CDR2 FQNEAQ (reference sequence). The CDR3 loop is CASSLEGTGLEF. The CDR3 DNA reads TGTGCCAGCAGCTTAGAAGGGACAGGCCTGGAATTT.

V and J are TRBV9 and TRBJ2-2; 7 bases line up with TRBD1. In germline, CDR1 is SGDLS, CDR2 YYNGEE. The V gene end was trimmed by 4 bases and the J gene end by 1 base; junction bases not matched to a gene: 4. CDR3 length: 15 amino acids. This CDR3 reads CASSPRDRNTGELFF. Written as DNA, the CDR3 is TGTGCCAGCAGCCCCCGGGACAGGAACACCGGGGAGCTGTTTTTT.

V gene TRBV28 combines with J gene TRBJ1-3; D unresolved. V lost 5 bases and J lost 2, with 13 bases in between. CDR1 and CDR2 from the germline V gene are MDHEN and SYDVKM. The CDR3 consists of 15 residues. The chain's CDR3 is CASSPHAGAGNTIYF. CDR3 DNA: TGTGCCAGCAGTCCCCACGCGGGTGCTGGAAACACCATATATTTT. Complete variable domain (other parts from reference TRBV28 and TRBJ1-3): DVKVTQSSRYLVKRTGEKVFLECVQDMDHENMFWYRQDPGLGLRLIYFSYDVKMKEKGDIPEGYSVSREKKERFSLILESASTNQTSMYLCASSPHAGAGNTIYFGEGSWLTVV.

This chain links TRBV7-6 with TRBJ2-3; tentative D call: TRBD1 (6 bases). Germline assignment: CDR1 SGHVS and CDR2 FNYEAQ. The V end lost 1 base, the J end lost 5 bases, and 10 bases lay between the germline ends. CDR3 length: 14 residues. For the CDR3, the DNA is TGTGCCAGCAGCTTAGGGGGGCCCGGAGATACGCAGTATTTT. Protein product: CASSLGGPGDTQYF.

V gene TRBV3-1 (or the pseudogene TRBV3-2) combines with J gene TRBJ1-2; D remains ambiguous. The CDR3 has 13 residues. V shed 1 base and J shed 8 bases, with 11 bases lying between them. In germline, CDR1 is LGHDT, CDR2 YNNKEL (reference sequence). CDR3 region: CASSQGAGRGYTF. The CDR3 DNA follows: TGTGCCAGCAGCCAAGGGGCCGGCAGGGGCTACACCTTC.

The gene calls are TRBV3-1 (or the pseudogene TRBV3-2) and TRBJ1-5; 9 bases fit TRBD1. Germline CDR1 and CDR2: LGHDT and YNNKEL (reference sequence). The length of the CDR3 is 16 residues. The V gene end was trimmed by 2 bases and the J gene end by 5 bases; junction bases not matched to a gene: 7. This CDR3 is CASSQSGTGTYQPQHF. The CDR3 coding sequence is TGTGCCAGCAGCCAATCCGGGACAGGGACGTATCAGCCCCAGCATTTT.

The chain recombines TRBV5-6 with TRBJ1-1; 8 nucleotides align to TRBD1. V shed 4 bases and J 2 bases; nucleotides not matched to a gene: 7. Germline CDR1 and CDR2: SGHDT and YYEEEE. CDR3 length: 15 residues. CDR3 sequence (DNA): TGTGCCAGCAGCCTAGGACAGGGCCTTAACACTGAAGCTTTCTTT. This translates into CASSLGQGLNTEAFF.

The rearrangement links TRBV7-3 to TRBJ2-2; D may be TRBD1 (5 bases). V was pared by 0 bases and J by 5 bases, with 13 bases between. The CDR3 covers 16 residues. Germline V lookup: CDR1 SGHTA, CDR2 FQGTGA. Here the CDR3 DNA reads TGTGCCAGCAGCTTAACGGGGCAAGCCCGAACCGGGGAGCTGTTTTTT. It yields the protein CASSLTGQARTGELFF.

CDR3 region: CASSLVVNTEAFF. CDR3 in DNA: TGTGCCAGCAGTTTGGTAGTGAACACTGAAGCTTTCTTT. This rearrangement joins TRBV28 to TRBJ1-1; no clear D. This CDR3 has 13 amino acids. The ends were cut back, 3 bases at V and 0 bases at J, with 5 bases in the middle. CDR1 is MDHEN, CDR2 SYDVKM, per germline.

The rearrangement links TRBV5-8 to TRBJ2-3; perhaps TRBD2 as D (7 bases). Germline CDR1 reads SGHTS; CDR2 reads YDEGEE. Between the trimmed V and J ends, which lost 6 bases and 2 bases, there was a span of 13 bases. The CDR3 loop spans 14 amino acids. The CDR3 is CASTRRGLTDTQYF. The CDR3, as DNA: TGTGCCAGCACCCGGCGGGGGCTCACAGATACGCAGTATTTT.

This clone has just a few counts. The CDR3 DNA follows: TGTGCCAGCAGTGGTCACCTACTCTCTCTCTACAATGAGCAGTTCTTC. Translation gives CASSGHLLSLYNEQFF. The chain uses TRBV2 and TRBJ2-1; D ambiguous. Trimming removed 4 bases at V and 3 bases at J, with 16 bases between. This CDR3 has 16 residues. Germline V gene data show CDR1 as SNHLY and CDR2 as FYNNEI.

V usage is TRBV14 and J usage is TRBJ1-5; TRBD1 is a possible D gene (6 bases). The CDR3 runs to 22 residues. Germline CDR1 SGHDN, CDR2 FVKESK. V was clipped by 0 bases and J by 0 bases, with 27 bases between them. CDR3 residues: CASSQDPRAMGGGLYSNQPQHF. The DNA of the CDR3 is TGTGCCAGCAGCCAAGACCCCAGGGCGATGGGTGGGGGCCTATATAGCAATCAGCCCCAGCATTTT.

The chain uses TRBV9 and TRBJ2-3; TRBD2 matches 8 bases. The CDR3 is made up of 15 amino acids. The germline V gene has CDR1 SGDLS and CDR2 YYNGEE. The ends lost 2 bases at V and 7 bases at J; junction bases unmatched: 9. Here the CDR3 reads CASSVGGAHENTQYF. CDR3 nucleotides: TGTGCCAGCAGCGTCGGGGGGGCTCACGAGAATACGCAGTATTTT.

CDR3 loop: CASKGSAGFSEAFF. The CDR3 DNA reads as TGTGCCTCAAAGGGGTCTGCAGGCTTCTCTGAAGCTTTCTTT. V is TRBV10-3 and J is TRBJ1-1; D perhaps matches TRBD1 (5 bases). Germline CDR1 and CDR2: ENHRY and SYGVKD. The CDR3 extends over 14 amino acids. V lost 11 bases to trimming and J lost 6 bases, with 22 bases between them.

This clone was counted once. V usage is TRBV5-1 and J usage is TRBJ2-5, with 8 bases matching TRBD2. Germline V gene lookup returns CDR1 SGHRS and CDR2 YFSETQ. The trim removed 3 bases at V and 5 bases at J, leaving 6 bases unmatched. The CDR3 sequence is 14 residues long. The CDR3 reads CASSSGGALETQYF. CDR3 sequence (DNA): TGCGCCAGCAGCTCCGGGGGGGCGCTGGAGACCCAGTACTTC.

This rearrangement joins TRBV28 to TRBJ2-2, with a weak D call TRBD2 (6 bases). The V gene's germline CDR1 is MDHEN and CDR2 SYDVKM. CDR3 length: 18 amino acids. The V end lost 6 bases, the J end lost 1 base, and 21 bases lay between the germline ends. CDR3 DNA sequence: TGTGCCAGCAGGGCCTATTTGGGGGGAGGTATGAACACCGGGGAGCTGTTTTTT. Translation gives CASRAYLGGGMNTGELFF. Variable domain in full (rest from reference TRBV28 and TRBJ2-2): DVKVTQSSRYLVKRTGEKVFLECVQDMDHENMFWYRQDPGLGLRLIYFSYDVKMKEKGDIPEGYSVSREKKERFSLILESASTNQTSMYLCASRAYLGGGMNTGELFFGEGSRLTVL.

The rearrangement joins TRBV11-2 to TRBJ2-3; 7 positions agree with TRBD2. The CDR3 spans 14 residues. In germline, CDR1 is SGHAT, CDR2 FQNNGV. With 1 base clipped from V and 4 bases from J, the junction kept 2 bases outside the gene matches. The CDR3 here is CASSLGAGADTQYF. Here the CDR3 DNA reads TGTGCCAGCAGCTTAGGGGCGGGAGCAGATACGCAGTATTTT.

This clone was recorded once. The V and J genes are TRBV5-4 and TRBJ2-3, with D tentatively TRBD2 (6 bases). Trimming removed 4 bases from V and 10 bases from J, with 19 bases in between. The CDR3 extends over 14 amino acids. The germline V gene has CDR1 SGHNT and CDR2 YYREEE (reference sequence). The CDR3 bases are TGTGCCAGCAGCCAGTCCCTGGCTAGCGAGGCGCAGTATTTT. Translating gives CASSQSLASEAQYF.

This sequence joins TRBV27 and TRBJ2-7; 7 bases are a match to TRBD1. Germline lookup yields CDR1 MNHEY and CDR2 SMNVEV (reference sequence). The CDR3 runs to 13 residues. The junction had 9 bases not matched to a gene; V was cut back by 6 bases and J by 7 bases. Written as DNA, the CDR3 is TGTGCCAGCAGCCCCGGACAGGCTCAAGAGCAGTACTTC. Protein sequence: CASSPGQAQEQYF.

The CDR3 DNA reads TGCGCCAGCAGCCTATGGGGAGGGCCCTACGAGCAGTACTTC. This encodes CASSLWGGPYEQYF. The gene calls are TRBV4-1 and TRBJ2-7; 7 positions match TRBD2. Germline-derived CDR1 and CDR2 are MGHRA and YSYEKL. The ends lost 4 bases at V and 2 bases at J; junction bases unmatched: 5. The CDR3 sequence is 14 residues long.

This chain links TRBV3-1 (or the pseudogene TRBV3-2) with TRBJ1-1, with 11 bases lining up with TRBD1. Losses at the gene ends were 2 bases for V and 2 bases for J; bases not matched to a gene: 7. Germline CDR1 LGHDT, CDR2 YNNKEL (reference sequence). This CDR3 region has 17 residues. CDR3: CASSQPGTGGYNTEAFF. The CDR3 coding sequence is TGTGCCAGCAGCCAACCCGGGACAGGGGGTTATAACACTGAAGCTTTCTTT.

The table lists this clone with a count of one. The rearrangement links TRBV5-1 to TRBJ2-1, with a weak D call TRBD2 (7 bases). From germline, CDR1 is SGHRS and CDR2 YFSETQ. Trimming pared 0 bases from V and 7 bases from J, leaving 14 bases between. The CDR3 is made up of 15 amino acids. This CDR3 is CASSLVGGANNEQFF. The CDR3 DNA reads TGCGCCAGCAGCTTGGTTGGGGGGGCCAATAATGAGCAGTTCTTC. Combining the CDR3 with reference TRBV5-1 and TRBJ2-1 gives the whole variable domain KAGVTQTPRYLIKTRGQQVTLSCSPISGHRSVSWYQQTPGQGLQFLFEYFSETQRNKGNFPGRFSGRQFSNSRSEMNVSTLELGDSALYLCASSLVGGANNEQFFGPGTRLTVL.

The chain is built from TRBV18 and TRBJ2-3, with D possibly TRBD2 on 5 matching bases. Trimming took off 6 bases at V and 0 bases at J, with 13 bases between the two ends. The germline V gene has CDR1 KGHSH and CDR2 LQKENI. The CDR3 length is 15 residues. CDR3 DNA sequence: TGTGCCAGCTCTTCGCTACTAGAGAGCACAGATACGCAGTATTTT. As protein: CASSSLLESTDTQYF.

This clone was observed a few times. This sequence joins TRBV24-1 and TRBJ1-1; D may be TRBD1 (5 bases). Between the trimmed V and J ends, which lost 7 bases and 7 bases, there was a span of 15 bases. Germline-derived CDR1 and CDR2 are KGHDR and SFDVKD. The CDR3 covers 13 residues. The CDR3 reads CATRDDSLSEAFF. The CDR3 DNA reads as TGTGCCACCAGGGATGACAGTCTAAGTGAAGCTTTCTTT.